Shown below are 26 T cell receptor beta chains from a single sample sequenced in a study of T cell responses to AZD1222 COVID-19 vaccine (dated by TCRdb to 2020 to 2023). The time point label for this specimen denotes: baseline before first vaccination. The library was made by the immunoSEQ multiplex PCR assay. In its TCRdb copy, this immuneACCESS table keeps in-frame sequences only and misses some clones. Where compared with another copy, unresolved V genes explain less than half of these, and the others have no known cause. The sample table shows some 130,000 clones, and 70% to 90% are seen once. The biggest ten clones account for about 1.5% of the sample. Specimen: peripheral blood, collected on day 0 of AZD1222 vaccination. Receptors originate from an adult in good health.

The J gene is TRBJ1-4, the V gene TRBV7-8; 8 bases are shared with TRBD1. CDR3 length equals 15 residues. Germline values: CDR1 SGHVS, CDR2 FQNEAQ. V shed 4 bases and J 7 bases; nucleotides not matched to a gene: 8. The DNA for the CDR3 is TGTGCCAGCAGCTCCCGGACAGGGATAAGTGAAAAACTGTTTTTT. Amino acids: CASSSRTGISEKLFF.

The DNA of the CDR3 is TGTGCCAGCAGCTCACATTCTCTTAACACTGAAGCTTTCTTT. Its translation is CASSSHSLNTEAFF. The chain has TRBV11-3 and TRBJ1-1; D uncertain. CDR3 size: 14 residues. Trimming left V 4 bases short and J 2 bases short, with 11 bases between. In germline, CDR1 is SGHNT, CDR2 YENEEA.

The chain employs TRBV10-1 and TRBJ1-2, with 9 bases aligning to TRBD1. J was trimmed by 8 bases and V by 0 bases; bases with no gene match: 4. Germline V gene lookup returns CDR1 WNHNN and CDR2 SYGVQD (reference sequence). The CDR3 sequence is 14 residues long. The CDR3 reads CASSESGDREGYTF. Here the CDR3 DNA reads TGCGCCAGCAGTGAGTCGGGGGACAGGGAAGGCTACACCTTC.

V and J are TRBV11-3 and TRBJ1-1; 9 nucleotides line up with TRBD1. The CDR3 is made up of 15 amino acids. Germline CDR1 reads SGHNT; CDR2 reads YENEEA. V was clipped by 6 bases and J by 5 bases; unmatched bases: 10. CDR3 in amino acids: CASRGDRGNWTEAFF. CDR3 coding DNA: TGTGCCAGCAGGGGCGACAGGGGGAATTGGACTGAAGCTTTCTTT.

This chain connects TRBV13 to TRBJ2-2; D call uncertain. The CDR3 has 15 amino acids. The germline CDR1 and CDR2 sequences are PRHDT and FYEKMQ (reference sequence). V shed 2 bases and J shed 2 bases, with 9 bases lying between them. This CDR3 is CASSLTWRNTGELFF. The CDR3 DNA is TGTGCCAGCAGCTTAACATGGAGAAACACCGGGGAGCTGTTTTTT.

The DNA for the CDR3 is TGTGCCAGCAGCTTAGCCGGGTGGGAGACCCAGTACTTC. Protein: CASSLAGWETQYF. The chain links TRBV7-9 to TRBJ2-5; D is unresolved. V lost 0 bases and J lost 5, with 7 bases in between. Per germline, CDR1 SEHNR and CDR2 FQNEAQ (reference sequence). This CDR3 is 13 amino acids long.

CDR3 amino acids: CASSYDDRFPNNEQFF. CDR3 nucleotide sequence: TGTGCCAGCTCATACGATGACCGATTTCCTAACAATGAGCAGTTCTTC. The chain is built from TRBV18 and TRBJ2-1; no clear D. CDR3 size: 16 residues. Germline assignment: CDR1 KGHSH and CDR2 LQKENI. Between the trimmed V and J ends, which lost 5 bases and 5 bases, there was a span of 19 bases.

The J gene is TRBJ1-1, the V gene TRBV3-1 (or the pseudogene TRBV3-2); D not resolved. CDR3 length equals 16 residues. The germline V gene encodes CDR1 LGHDT and CDR2 YNNKEL (reference sequence). Deletions cut 1 base from V and 1 base from J, with 13 bases between. This chain's CDR3 is CASSQGHSRPNTEAFF. CDR3 DNA sequence: TGTGCCAGCAGCCAAGGGCACAGCCGCCCGAACACTGAAGCTTTCTTT.

V and J are TRBV12-3 or TRBV12-4 and TRBJ2-1, with D perhaps given as TRBD1 or TRBD2 (5 bases each). CDR3 length: 13 residues. The V gene lost 4 bases and the J gene lost 8 bases, with 12 bases spanning the gap. In nucleotides, the CDR3 is TGTGCCAGCAGTTACGGGACGCCCGATGAGCAGTTCTTC. Encoded protein: CASSYGTPDEQFF.

This clone came up a few times. The chain links TRBV18 to TRBJ2-7; D possibly corresponds to TRBD2 (6 bases). V lost 0 bases, J lost 5 bases, and 8 bases lay in between. This CDR3 has 13 residues. The V gene's germline CDR1 is KGHSH and CDR2 LQKENI. The CDR3 is CASSPPSGDEQYF. The DNA of the CDR3 is TGTGCCAGCTCACCACCCTCGGGAGACGAGCAGTACTTC.

This chain joins TRBV5-4 and TRBJ1-1; D possibly corresponds to TRBD1 (5 bases). The CDR3 extends over 12 amino acids. Per the germline V gene, CDR1 is SGHNT and CDR2 is YYREEE (reference sequence). CDR3 amino acids: CASGHPNTEAFF. CDR3 bases: TGTGCTAGCGGACACCCGAACACTGAAGCTTTCTTT.

V and J are TRBV6-5 and TRBJ1-6; D call uncertain. The CDR3 loop spans 13 amino acids. CDR1 is MNHEY and CDR2 is SVGAGI in the germline V gene. V lost 4 bases to trimming and J lost 5 bases, with 6 bases between them. CDR3 loop: CASSFRNNSPLHF. As DNA, the CDR3 is TGTGCCAGCAGTTTCCGCAATAATTCACCCCTCCACTTT.

This clone was found once. This chain joins TRBV19 and TRBJ2-7, with 9 bases lining up with TRBD2. Germline V lookup: CDR1 LNHDA, CDR2 SQIVND (reference sequence). After removal of 1 base from V and 4 bases from J, the junction contained 5 bases not matched to a gene. The CDR3 loop spans 15 amino acids. The CDR3 sequence: CASSIGFSGRYEQYF. The CDR3 region has the DNA TGTGCCAGTAGTATAGGTTTTAGCGGGAGATACGAGCAGTACTTC.

The chain joins TRBV3-1 (or the pseudogene TRBV3-2) to TRBJ1-3; unclear D gene. CDR1 and CDR2 (germline): LGHDT, YNNKEL (reference sequence). The CDR3 runs 14 residues. Trimming cost V 1 base and J 4 bases, with 8 bases left between them. The CDR3 coding sequence is TGTGCCAGCAGCCAAGGGACCCAGGGAAACACCATATATTTT. Protein product: CASSQGTQGNTIYF.

V is TRBV30 and J is TRBJ1-3; maybe TRBD1 (5 bases). Trimming removed 4 bases at V and 4 bases at J, with 14 bases between. Germline assignment: CDR1 GTSNPN and CDR2 SVGIG (reference sequence). This CDR3 region has 14 residues. The CDR3 sequence: CAWNPLSGGNTIYF. DNA of the CDR3: TGTGCCTGGAACCCTCTTTCAGGGGGAAACACCATATATTTT.

The chain links TRBV5-4 to TRBJ1-4; D ambiguous. There are 12 residues in the CDR3. The V and J ends lost 6 bases and 6 bases respectively, with 9 bases between them. Germline values: CDR1 SGHNT, CDR2 YYREEE (reference sequence). The CDR3 spells CASTNGYEKLFF. DNA of the CDR3: TGTGCCAGCACCAACGGATATGAAAAACTGTTTTTT.

In its sample, this clone was seen once. The chain links TRBV30 to TRBJ2-1; D not certain. CDR3 size: 11 residues. V shed 5 bases and J shed 8 bases, with 10 bases lying between them. CDR1 GTSNPN and CDR2 SVGIG come from the germline V gene (reference sequence). CDR3 sequence reads: CAWSRVDEQFF. CDR3 in DNA: TGTGCCTGGTCCCGGGTCGATGAGCAGTTCTTC.

The chain employs TRBV7-3 and TRBJ2-2; D may match TRBD1 or TRBD2 (5 bases each). Germline V CDR1 and CDR2: SGHTA, FQGTGA. The CDR3 extends over 15 amino acids. V was shortened by 5 bases and J by 7 bases, with 17 bases between the two germline ends. CDR3 region: CASSSRSGAVGELFF. The DNA for the CDR3 is TGTGCCAGCAGCAGCCGGTCCGGGGCGGTCGGGGAGCTGTTTTTT. Full variable domain (rest looked up from reference TRBV7-3 and TRBJ2-2): GAGVSQTPSNKVTEKGKYVELRCDPISGHTALYWYRQSLGQGPEFLIYFQGTGAADDSGLPNDRFFAVRPEGSVSTLKIQRTERGDSAVYLCASSSRSGAVGELFFGEGSRLTVL.

This clone was observed a single time. The J gene is TRBJ2-7, the V gene TRBV14, with 13 bases fitting TRBD2. V lost 4 bases to trimming and J lost 3 bases; unmatched junction nucleotides: 6. CDR1 SGHDN and CDR2 FVKESK come from the germline V gene. This CDR3 spans 16 amino acids. This chain's CDR3 is CASSPEGLAGFYEQYF. CDR3 nucleotide sequence: TGTGCCAGCAGCCCAGAGGGACTAGCGGGATTCTACGAGCAGTACTTC.

The chain combines TRBV7-9 with TRBJ1-4, with D perhaps matching TRBD1 (5 bases). The germline V gene has CDR1 SEHNR and CDR2 FQNEAQ (reference sequence). Trimming cost V 3 bases and J 7 bases, with 15 bases left between them. There are 15 residues in the CDR3. The CDR3 protein is CASSFSTVGGEKLFF. Here the CDR3 DNA reads TGTGCCAGCAGCTTCTCGACAGTAGGTGGTGAAAAACTGTTTTTT.

This chain joins TRBV18 and TRBJ1-1; D gene ambiguous. The CDR3 sequence is 13 residues long. CDR1 is KGHSH and CDR2 is LQKENI in the germline V gene. Trimming took 8 bases from V and 4 from J, leaving 14 bases between them. The CDR3 bases are TGTGCCAGCCTCACCACGGTACGCACTGAAGCTTTCTTT. Translating gives CASLTTVRTEAFF.

The genes are TRBV6-2 or TRBV6-3 and TRBJ1-3; no definite D call. CDR1 and CDR2 from the germline V gene are MNHEY and SVGEGT. The V end lost 1 base, the J end lost 0 bases, and 7 bases lay between the germline ends. This CDR3 is built from 15 residues. The CDR3 here is CASSYFQFSGNTIYF. The CDR3, as DNA: TGTGCCAGCAGTTACTTCCAGTTCTCTGGAAACACCATATATTTT.

The gene calls are TRBV30 and TRBJ1-5; D unclear. V dropped 5 bases and J dropped 0 bases, with 8 bases sitting between them. Germline loops: CDR1 GTSNPN, CDR2 SVGIG (reference sequence). This CDR3 has 13 residues. CDR3 sequence (DNA): TGTGCCTGGGCTGTTAATAGCAATCAGCCCCAGCATTTT. Protein: CAWAVNSNQPQHF. Using reference TRBV30 and TRBJ1-5 for the parts outside the CDR3, the full variable domain is SQTIHQWPATLVQPVGSPLSLECTVEGTSNPNLYWYRQAAGRGLQLLFYSVGIGQISSEVPQNLSASRPQDRQFILSSKKLLLSDSGFYLCAWAVNSNQPQHFGDGTRLSIL.

The V gene is TRBV11-2, the J gene TRBJ2-5; 8 nucleotides align to TRBD2. This CDR3 has 15 residues. Looked up from germline, CDR1 is SGHAT and CDR2 is FQNNGV. The trim removed 5 bases at V and 3 bases at J, leaving 8 bases unmatched. In DNA form, the CDR3 reads TGTGCCAGCAGCGCCCTACTAGCGGAGGAAGAGACCCAGTACTTC. Translation gives CASSALLAEEETQYF.

The V call is TRBV6-5, the J call TRBJ1-1, with 8 bases lining up with TRBD1. Unmatched junction bases numbered 9, after V lost 1 base and J lost 5 bases. Germline V lookup: CDR1 MNHEY, CDR2 SVGAGI. The CDR3 length is 16 residues. The CDR3 region is CASSYLTGDRDTEAFF. The DNA of the CDR3 is TGTGCCAGCAGTTACTTGACAGGGGATCGAGATACTGAAGCTTTCTTT.

This rearrangement joins TRBV18 to TRBJ1-4; D is perhaps TRBD1 (5 bases). The length of the CDR3 is 15 residues. Germline CDR1 and CDR2: KGHSH and LQKENI. V lost 0 bases and J 5 bases, leaving 10 bases between the germline ends. Written as DNA, the CDR3 is TGTGCCAGCTCACCACCGTCCAGGGTAAATGAAAAACTGTTTTTT. Residues: CASSPPSRVNEKLFF. The whole variable domain, remainder taken from reference TRBV18 and TRBJ1-4, is NAGVMQNPRHLVRRRGQEARLRCSPMKGHSHVYWYRQLPEEGLKFMVYLQKENIIDESGMPKERFSAEFPKEGPSILRIQQVVRGDSAAYFCASSPPSRVNEKLFFGSGTQLSVL.